The entry below gives a single TCR beta chain sequence along with its context. Per the original data handling: From reference gene primer amplification, estimates of nucleated cell counts were derived. Here immunoSEQ multiplex PCR was the method, and the copy in TCRdb shows in-frame clones only, minus some. V and J calls and clone size are as listed in that table; D and trimming were resolved from the DNA. The table lists approximately 210,000 clones, approximately 89% of them singletons. The V and J ends lost 6 bases and 5 bases respectively, with 16 bases between them. Germline V lookup: CDR1 SNHLY, CDR2 FYNNEI. The CDR3 runs 14 residues. This sample is drawn from a study of blood T cell repertoires in COVID-19. Study information: COVID-19 samples from acute and convalescent phases originated in the United States, Italy and Spain. From T cells, B-cell-depleted T cells, or PBMCs came the material, which was cDNA or gDNA.

The origin of this receptor is a woman in her forties with acute or convalescent COVID-19. The chain joins TRBV2 to TRBJ1-1; no definite D call. The sequenced material came from peripheral blood. The CDR3 DNA sequence: TGTGCCAGCAGCCCCTTTAGAGGGTTGACTGAAGCTTTCTTT. Protein sequence: CASSPFRGLTEAFF.